This T cell receptor beta chain was captured by sequencing in a study of T cell responses to AZD1222 COVID-19 vaccine. Overall study findings and caveats: At baseline, seropositivity was found in only a handful of AZD1222 recipients. Increases in Spike-specific TCR breadth and depth were seen after two AZD1222 doses. Donors were chiefly white British, with a greater number of females, and clonal diversity was perhaps underestimated.

Regarding this clone: Its cognate antigen is unknown.

Profiling relied on immunoSEQ multiplex PCR, and the TCRdb table lists in-frame clones only, not all of them. Among tens of thousands of clones listed, more than 60% were seen once. Germline loops: CDR1 MNHEY, CDR2 SVGAGI. V was trimmed by 8 bases and J by 9 bases, leaving 13 bases between them. The CDR3 covers 11 residues. This specimen was peripheral blood, taken on day 0 of AZD1222 vaccination. V usage is TRBV6-5 and J usage is TRBJ1-1; D is perhaps TRBD1 (6 bases). This receptor was identified in an adult in good health. CDR3 loop: CASEGGSQAFF. CDR3 DNA: TGTGCCAGCGAGGGGGGATCTCAAGCTTTCTTT.